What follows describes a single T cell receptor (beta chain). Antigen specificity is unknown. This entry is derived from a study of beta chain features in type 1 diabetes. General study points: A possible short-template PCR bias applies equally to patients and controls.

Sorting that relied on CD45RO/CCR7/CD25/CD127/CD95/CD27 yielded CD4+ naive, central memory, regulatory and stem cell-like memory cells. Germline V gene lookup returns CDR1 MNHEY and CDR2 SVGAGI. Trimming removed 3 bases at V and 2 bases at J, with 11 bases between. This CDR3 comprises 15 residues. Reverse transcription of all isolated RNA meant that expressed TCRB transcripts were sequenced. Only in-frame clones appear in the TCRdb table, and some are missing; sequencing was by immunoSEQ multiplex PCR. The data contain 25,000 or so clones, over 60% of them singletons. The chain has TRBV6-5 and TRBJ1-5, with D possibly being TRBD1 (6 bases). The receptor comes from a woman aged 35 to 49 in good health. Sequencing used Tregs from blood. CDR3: CASSYGGYGNQPQHF. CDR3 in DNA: TGTGCCAGCAGTTATGGGGGCTATGGCAATCAGCCCCAGCATTTT.